This TCR beta chain originates from a study of OX40 agonist ivuxolimab in advanced cancers. Study-level background: Every 2 weeks, patients received ivuxolimab intravenously, dosed at 0.01 to 10 mg/kg. The diagnoses of dose-escalation patients were hepatocellular carcinoma, melanoma, renal cell or head and neck cancer.

Trimming stripped 6 bases from V and 7 bases from J, with 16 bases between. This CDR3 spans 13 amino acids. Germline assignment: CDR1 SNHLY and CDR2 FYNNEI. The method was immunoSEQ multiplex PCR; TCRdb's version includes in-frame clones alone and lacks a portion of them. The data contain 60,000 or so clones, around 92% of them singletons. The gene calls are TRBV2 and TRBJ2-7, with a possible D match to TRBD2 (5 bases). This sequence was found in an adult with an advanced solid tumor such as melanoma, head and neck, liver or kidney cancer. Source: CD4+ or CD8+ T cells sorted from blood, taken in a trial of the OX40 agonist ivuxolimab. CDR3 DNA sequence: TGTGCCAGCAGATGGACTCTCGATGGGGAGCAGTACTTC. Encoded protein: CASRWTLDGEQYF.